What follows are 17 T cell receptor beta chains derived from one specimen sequenced in a study of CD8 T cells in Susac syndrome. An amount of RNA that ranged from roughly 0.5 to 1 ug was reverse transcribed with random hexamers. One entry per CDR3 protein results from TCRdb running MiXCR on the immunoSEQ multiplex PCR reads. The profile shows roughly 200,000 distinct CDR3 sequences, about 94% of them singletons. The material sequenced was CD4+ T cells from PBMCs. These receptors all stem from a human donor in good health.

This chain links TRBV15 with TRBJ2-3; D may be TRBD2 (5 bases). Trimming removed 3 bases at V and 6 bases at J, with 10 bases between. The CDR3 is 13 amino acids. The V gene's germline CDR1 is LNHNV and CDR2 YYDKDF (reference sequence). The CDR3 spells CATSSPRGDTQYF. DNA of the CDR3: TGTGCCACCAGCAGCCCCAGAGGGGATACGCAGTATTTT.

This clonotype was counted a single time. This sequence joins TRBV25-1 and TRBJ2-3; 7 positions agree with TRBD1. V shed 3 bases and J 6 bases; nucleotides not matched to a gene: 6. CDR1 is MGHDK, CDR2 SYGVNS, per germline. This CDR3 comprises 14 residues. In DNA form, the CDR3 reads TGTGCCAGCAGTGAGACAGGGAATAAGGATACGCAGTATTTT. It codes for CASSETGNKDTQYF.

This rearrangement joins TRBV30 to TRBJ2-5; D unresolved. V lost 0 bases and J lost 3, with 8 bases in between. The CDR3 is made up of 13 amino acids. Germline loops: CDR1 GTSNPN, CDR2 SVGIG (reference sequence). This chain's CDR3 is CAWSVGQEETQYF. As DNA, the CDR3 is TGTGCCTGGAGTGTAGGCCAGGAAGAGACCCAGTACTTC.

J is TRBJ2-2 and V is TRBV4-1; D is uncertain. The CDR3 has 14 amino acids. V lost 1 base and J 8 bases, leaving 11 bases between the germline ends. Germline V lookup: CDR1 MGHRA, CDR2 YSYEKL. Written as DNA, the CDR3 is TGCGCCAGCAGCCAAGGAGTTTTGGTAGGGGAGCTGTTTTTT. It specifies CASSQGVLVGELFF.

This chain uses TRBV20-1 with TRBJ2-5, with D perhaps matching TRBD1 or TRBD2 (5 bases each). The CDR3 covers 14 residues. CDR1 and CDR2 (germline): DFQATT, SNEGSKA (reference sequence). Trimming cost V 5 bases and J 2 bases, with 15 bases left between them. The CDR3 DNA reads TGCAGTGCTGGCCAGCGGCAGGGACAAGAGACCCAGTACTTC. Amino acids: CSAGQRQGQETQYF.

The DNA of the CDR3 is TGTGCCAGCACCCAACAGGGGCTTTACTATGGCTACACCTTC. This encodes CASTQQGLYYGYTF. This chain uses TRBV6-4 with TRBJ1-2; 7 nucleotides line up with TRBD1. Germline trimming cut 7 bases from V and 3 bases from J; bases unmatched to any gene: 8. The CDR3 totals 14 residues. From germline, CDR1 is MRHNA and CDR2 SNTAGT.

The chain joins TRBV5-1 to TRBJ2-3; 9 nucleotides line up with TRBD2. This CDR3 comprises 16 residues. Trimming at V came to 2 bases and at J to 1 base, leaving 5 bases not matched to a gene. CDR1 is SGHRS, CDR2 YFSETQ, per germline. CDR3 bases: TGCGCCAGCAGCTTTCGGACTAGCGTGGGCACAGATACGCAGTATTTT. This translates into CASSFRTSVGTDTQYF.

In DNA form, the CDR3 reads TGTGCCACTTCTCTTGGGGTTAGAGGACCTGCCGCGAGACGCTACGAGCAGTACTTC. Its protein is CATSLGVRGPAARRYEQYF. The chain couples TRBV19 to TRBJ2-7; D is undetermined. V lost 10 bases to trimming and J lost 3 bases, with 34 bases between them. CDR1 and CDR2 (germline): LNHDA, SQIVND (reference sequence). The CDR3 loop spans 19 amino acids. Full variable domain (outside the CDR3, taken from reference TRBV19 and TRBJ2-7): DGGITQSPKYLFRKEGQNVTLSCEQNLNHDAMYWYRQDPGQGLRLIYYSQIVNDFQKGDIAEGYSVSREKKESFPLTVTSAQKNPTAFYLCATSLGVRGPAARRYEQYFGPGTRLTVT.

The rearrangement uses TRBV20-1 and TRBJ2-3, with no clear D. Trimming removed 5 bases at V and 9 bases at J, with 15 bases between. Germline V lookup: CDR1 DFQATT, CDR2 SNEGSKA (reference sequence). The CDR3 runs 12 residues. CDR3 sequence (DNA): TGCAGTGCTCACCGGGTCCCTGGGACGCAGTATTTT. Translation: CSAHRVPGTQYF.

The chain is built from TRBV14 and TRBJ2-2, with TRBD1 as a possible D gene (5 bases). V was cut by 1 base and J by 6 bases, with 12 bases left in between. This CDR3 comprises 15 residues. Germline V gene data show CDR1 as SGHDN and CDR2 as FVKESK. The CDR3 sequence: CASSQVQGNAGELFF. The CDR3 coding sequence is TGTGCCAGCAGCCAAGTTCAGGGCAACGCCGGGGAGCTGTTTTTT.

This clonotype appeared a single time. The rearrangement uses TRBV20-1 and TRBJ2-5; D remains unclear. The DNA end is a closer match to TRBJ2-1, so the J assignment may be wrong. The CDR3 covers 11 residues. Germline V gene sequence: CDR1 DFQATT, CDR2 SNEGSKA (reference sequence). Written as DNA, the CDR3 is TGCAGTGCTAGAGTTTCCTCGTCCCAGTTCTTC. This gives the protein CSARVSSSQFF.

J is TRBJ1-2 and V is TRBV3-1; tentatively, D is TRBD1 (6 bases). Trimming removed 7 bases from V and 6 bases from J, with 9 bases in between. This CDR3 is 11 amino acids long. In germline, CDR1 is LGHDT, CDR2 YNNKEL (reference sequence). CDR3 sequence: CASTQGDGYTF. CDR3 sequence (DNA): TGTGCCAGCACACAGGGTGATGGCTACACCTTC.

The CDR3 region has the DNA TGTGCCAGCAGTTCTCGGACAGGGGGTCCCAATCAGCCCCAGCATTTT. This encodes CASSSRTGGPNQPQHF. This chain links TRBV27 with TRBJ1-5, with TRBD1 matching 10 bases. Trimming at V came to 4 bases and at J to 3 bases, leaving 6 bases not matched to a gene. This CDR3 has 16 residues. Germline V gene lookup returns CDR1 MNHEY and CDR2 SMNVEV (reference sequence).

V and J are TRBV29-1 and TRBJ2-3; D is perhaps TRBD1 (5 bases). The V and J ends lost 4 bases and 4 bases respectively, with 6 bases between them. Germline loops: CDR1 SQVTM, CDR2 ANQGSEA. The CDR3 spans 11 residues. CDR3 DNA: TGCAGCGTTGCCAGGGCAGATACGCAGTATTTT. Translated: CSVARADTQYF.

The genes are TRBV6-5 and TRBJ2-1, with 8 bases identical to TRBD2. Germline values: CDR1 MNHEY, CDR2 SVGAGI. Germline trimming cut 2 bases from V and 7 bases from J; bases unmatched to any gene: 4. The CDR3 sequence is 14 residues long. The CDR3 DNA reads TGTGCCAGCAGTTACACGGGACTAGTTAATGAGCAGTTCTTC. This codes for CASSYTGLVNEQFF.

The DNA of the CDR3 is TGCAGTGCTAGAGAGTCTGCAACCTACGAGCAGTACTTC. Translation gives CSARESATYEQYF. This sequence joins TRBV20-1 and TRBJ2-7; D not certain. The germline gives CDR1 DFQATT, CDR2 SNEGSKA (reference sequence). The CDR3 spans 13 residues. V shed 0 bases and J shed 2 bases, with 8 bases lying between them.

This chain connects TRBV30 to TRBJ2-2, with D perhaps TRBD2 (6 bases). The germline gives CDR1 GTSNPN, CDR2 SVGIG (reference sequence). This CDR3 contains 12 residues. V was clipped by 7 bases and J by 7 bases, with 13 bases between them. The CDR3 bases are TGTGCCTTGGAGGGCCCAGACGGGGAGCTGTTTTTT. It specifies CALEGPDGELFF.